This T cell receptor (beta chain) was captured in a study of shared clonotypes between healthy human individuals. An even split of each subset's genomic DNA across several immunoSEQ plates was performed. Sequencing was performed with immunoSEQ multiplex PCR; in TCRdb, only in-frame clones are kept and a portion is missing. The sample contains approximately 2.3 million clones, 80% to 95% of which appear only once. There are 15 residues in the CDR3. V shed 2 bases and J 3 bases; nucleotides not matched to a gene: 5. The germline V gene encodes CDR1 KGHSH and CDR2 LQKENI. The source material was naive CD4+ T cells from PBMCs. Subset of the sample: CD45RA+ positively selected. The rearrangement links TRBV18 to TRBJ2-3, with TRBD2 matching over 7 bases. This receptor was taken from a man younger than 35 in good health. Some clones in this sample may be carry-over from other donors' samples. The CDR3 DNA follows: TGTGCCAGCTCACCATGGGCGGGGGATACAGATACGCAGTATTTT. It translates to CASSPWAGDTDTQYF.